The entry that follows covers one TCR beta chain sequence. This record comes from a study of T cell responses to AZD1222 COVID-19 vaccine. The data were produced by immunoSEQ multiplex PCR, yet TCRdb's version contains in-frame clones alone and is incomplete. The sample lists some 130,000 clones; approximately 93% were seen once. Germline CDR1 is SEHNR and CDR2 is FQNEAQ (reference sequence). Trimming shortened V by 5 bases and J by 10 bases, and 18 bases separated the two germline ends. The CDR3 sequence is 15 residues long. The chain has TRBV7-9 and TRBJ1-6; D is unresolved. The sample in question was peripheral blood, obtained on day 0 of AZD1222 vaccination. This TCR derives from an adult in good health. The CDR3 sequence is CASSVEGSGVSPLHF. The DNA for the CDR3 is TGTGCCAGCAGCGTCGAGGGTTCGGGAGTCTCACCCCTCCACTTT.